The source of this T cell receptor (beta chain) is a study of Ad26.COV2.S vaccination and SARS-CoV-2 variants. Study-level information: Vaccine-arm donor from the placebo-controlled COV1001 Ad26.COV2.S trial. Ad26.COV2.S shots went into the muscle once or twice, 56 days apart. Findings and caveats of the study: TCR breadth and depth analyses may have underestimated total T cell responses. Post-vaccination breadth of spike-specific CD8+ and CD4+ T cell responses was reportedly substantial.

The data were produced by immunoSEQ multiplex PCR, yet TCRdb's version contains in-frame clones alone and is incomplete. This table has 300,000 to 500,000 clones, 75% to 90% appearing once. Indicated treatment: 19 received Ad26.COV2.S at low or high dose, single or two shots; five or six received placebo; per-sample allocation not given. Samples were taken on day 63 after the first vaccine or placebo injection. V lost 4 bases, J lost 4 bases, and 6 bases stayed unmatched. The germline gives CDR1 SGHRS, CDR2 YFSETQ. CDR3 length: 14 residues. Turning to this clone: Its antigen remains unknown.

This sequence joins TRBV5-1 and TRBJ2-5; TRBD2 agrees at 8 bases. The clonotype was recovered from a person between 18 and 59 years old who received the Ad26.COV2.S COVID-19 vaccine or a placebo. The source was peripheral blood, collected in a trial of Ad26.COV2.S vaccine versus placebo. In DNA form, the CDR3 reads TGCGCCAGCAGCCCTGGACTAGCTTTAGAGACCCAGTACTTC. It codes for CASSPGLALETQYF.